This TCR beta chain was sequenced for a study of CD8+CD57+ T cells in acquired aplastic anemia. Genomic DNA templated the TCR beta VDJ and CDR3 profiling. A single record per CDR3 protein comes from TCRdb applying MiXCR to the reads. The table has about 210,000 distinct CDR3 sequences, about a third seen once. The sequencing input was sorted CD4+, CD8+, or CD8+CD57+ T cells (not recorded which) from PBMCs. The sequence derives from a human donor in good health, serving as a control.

CDR3 in amino acids: CASRLRALSSYEQYF. The CDR3 DNA reads as TGTGCCAGCAGGCTCAGGGCACTGAGCTCCTACGAGCAGTACTTC. The rearrangement links TRBV2 to TRBJ2-7; TRBD1 is a possible D gene (5 bases). V lost 6 bases and J lost 0, with 15 bases in between. CDR3 length: 15 amino acids. CDR1 and CDR2 from the germline V gene are SNHLY and FYNNEI.